Here is one TCR beta chain with its context. This specimen belongs to a study of blood T cell repertoires in COVID-19. Trimming pared 3 bases from V and 1 base from J, leaving 9 bases between. Germline V gene lookup returns CDR1 GTSNPN and CDR2 SVGIG (reference sequence). The CDR3 has 13 residues. Sequencing used immunoSEQ multiplex PCR; TCRdb keeps in-frame clones, though not all of them. The sample includes around 260,000 clones, roughly 89% of them seen just once. The specimen sequenced was peripheral blood. The source is a man aged 25 to 40 with acute or convalescent COVID-19. The chain is built from TRBV30 and TRBJ1-1; no reliable D call. The CDR3 nucleotides are TGTGCCTGGAGAGGCGGTGAGAACACTGAAGCTTTCTTT. This sequence encodes CAWRGGENTEAFF.